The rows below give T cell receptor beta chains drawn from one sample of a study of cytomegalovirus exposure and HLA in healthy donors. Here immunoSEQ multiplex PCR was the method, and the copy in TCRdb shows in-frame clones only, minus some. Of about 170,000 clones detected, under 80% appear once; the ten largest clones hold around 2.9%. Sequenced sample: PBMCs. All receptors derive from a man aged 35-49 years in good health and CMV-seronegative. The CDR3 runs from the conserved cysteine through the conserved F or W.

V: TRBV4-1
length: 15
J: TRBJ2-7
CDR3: CASSQELAGGHEQYF

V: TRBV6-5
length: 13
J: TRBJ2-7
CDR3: CAGRGTGRHEQYF

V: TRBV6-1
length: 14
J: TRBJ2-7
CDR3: CASSVFSESYEQYF

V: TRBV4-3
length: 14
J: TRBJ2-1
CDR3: CASSQPLGWNEQFF

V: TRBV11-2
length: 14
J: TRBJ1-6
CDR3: CASSLAQGGSPLHF

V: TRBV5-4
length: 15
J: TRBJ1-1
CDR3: CASSLALTGNTEAFF

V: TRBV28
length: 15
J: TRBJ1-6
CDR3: CASSRPGTDDSPLHF

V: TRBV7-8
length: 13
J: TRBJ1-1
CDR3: CASSLAEGSGAFF

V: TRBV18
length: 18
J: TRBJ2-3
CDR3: CASSPLRGQGPSTDTQYF

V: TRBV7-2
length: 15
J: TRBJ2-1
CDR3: CASSRSDSPYNEQFF

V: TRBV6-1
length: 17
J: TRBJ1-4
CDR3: CASSERSGVGFNEKLFF

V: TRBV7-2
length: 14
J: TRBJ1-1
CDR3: CASSFLARGTEAFF

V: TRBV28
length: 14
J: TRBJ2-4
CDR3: CASSPYSDRTIQYF